The present T cell receptor beta chain was sequenced within a study of neurological immune-mediated disorders. General study points: Sharing of CDR3 amino acid sequences among expanded clones across subjects was absent, suggesting private repertoires in all groups. HTLV-1-associated myelopathy showed the most TCR clonal expansion; multiple sclerosis the least, below healthy controls.

CDR1 is SGHRS and CDR2 is YFSETQ in the germline V gene. The CDR3 totals 15 residues. V lost 0 bases and J lost 4, with 10 bases in between. The cDNA was synthesized by means of template-switch 5'RACE, which was carried out with 10-nucleotide random UMIs. TCRdb used MiXCR to reprocess the 5' RACE reads, holding one entry per CDR3 protein. The sample has fewer than 25,000 distinct CDR3 sequences; around 13% are singletons. 2 million unsorted PBMCs were stored in RNAlater at -80 °C before RNA extraction. This clonotype was recorded at least ten times. Its antigen is unidentified. This rearrangement joins TRBV5-1 to TRBJ1-4; maybe TRBD1 (5 bases). This clonotype was sampled from an older woman with HTLV-1-associated myelopathy (HAM/TSP). The sequencing input was PBMCs. DNA of the CDR3: TGCGCCAGCAGCTTGGAACCAGGGATTAATGAAAAACTGTTTTTT. It specifies CASSLEPGINEKLFF. The whole variable domain, filled in from reference TRBV5-1 and TRBJ1-4, reads KAGVTQTPRYLIKTRGQQVTLSCSPISGHRSVSWYQQTPGQGLQFLFEYFSETQRNKGNFPGRFSGRQFSNSRSEMNVSTLELGDSALYLCASSLEPGINEKLFFGSGTQLSVL.